The TCR beta chain described here comes from a study of cytomegalovirus exposure and HLA in healthy donors. In regard to this clone: The antigen is undetermined.

The CDR3 has 15 amino acids. Germline values: CDR1 MDHEN, CDR2 SYDVKM. V lost 3 bases, J lost 0 bases, and 11 bases lay in between. Study-level results: Most TCR sequences were uncommon, yet certain public TCRs appeared in many donors. There were a few CMV-associated chains whose specificity for CMV antigens was confirmed in vitro. The authors listed 150 to 200 TCR beta chains as cytomegalovirus-associated.

TCRdb's table, derived via immunoSEQ multiplex PCR, lists solely in-frame clones and lacks some. The sample carries more than 150,000 clones, approximately 80% recorded once. The rearrangement links TRBV28 to TRBJ1-2; D possibly corresponds to TRBD1 (6 bases). This clonotype originated in a man aged 18 to 29 in good health and CMV-seropositive. Source material: PBMCs. CDR3: CASSFRGGSNYGYTF. CDR3 sequence (DNA): TGTGCCAGCAGTTTCAGGGGTGGATCTAACTATGGCTACACCTTC.